Detailed here is one T cell receptor (beta chain). Sequencing used immunoSEQ multiplex PCR; TCRdb keeps in-frame clones, though not all of them. The sample lists over 85,000 clones, approximately 94% occurring once. The sample belongs to a study of technical replicates of blood from a handful of donors. Deletions cut 2 bases from V and 4 bases from J, with 9 bases between. This CDR3 contains 14 residues. Germline values: CDR1 MNHNY, CDR2 SVGAGI (reference sequence). This receptor was obtained from a human donor in good health. The sequenced sample was T cells isolated from PBMCs. This chain uses TRBV6-6 with TRBJ1-5; D may be TRBD1 (5 bases). CDR3 protein: CASSYSTGNQPQHF. In nucleotides, the CDR3 is TGTGCCAGCAGTTACAGCACAGGAAATCAGCCCCAGCATTTT.